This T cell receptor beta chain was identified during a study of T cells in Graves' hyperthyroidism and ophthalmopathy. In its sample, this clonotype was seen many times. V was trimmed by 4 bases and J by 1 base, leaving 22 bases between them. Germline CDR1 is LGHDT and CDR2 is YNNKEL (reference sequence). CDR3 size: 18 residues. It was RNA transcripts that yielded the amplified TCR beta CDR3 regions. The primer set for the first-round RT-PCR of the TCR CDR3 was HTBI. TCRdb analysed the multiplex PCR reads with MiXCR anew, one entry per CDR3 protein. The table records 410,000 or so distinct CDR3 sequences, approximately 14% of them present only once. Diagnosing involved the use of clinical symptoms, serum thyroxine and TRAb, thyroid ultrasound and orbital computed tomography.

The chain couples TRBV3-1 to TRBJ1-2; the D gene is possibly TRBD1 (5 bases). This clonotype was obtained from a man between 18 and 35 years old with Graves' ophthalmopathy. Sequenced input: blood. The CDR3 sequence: CASSPQPARKGLNYGYTF. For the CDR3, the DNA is TGTGCCAGCAGCCCCCAACCCGCCAGGAAGGGACTTAACTATGGCTACACCTTC. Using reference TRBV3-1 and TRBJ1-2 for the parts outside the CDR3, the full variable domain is DTAVSQTPKYLVTQMGNDKSIKCEQNLGHDTMYWYKQDSKKFLKIMFSYNNKELIINETVPNRFSPKSPDKAHLNLHINSLELGDSAVYFCASSPQPARKGLNYGYTFGSGTRLTVV.